Presented here are 32 T cell receptor beta chains from one specimen sequenced in a study of neurological immune-mediated disorders. Using its own MiXCR run on the 5' RACE reads, TCRdb lists one record per CDR3 protein. The sample holds about 46,000 distinct CDR3 sequences, just under 4.5% seen once. Sequencing input: PBMCs. All receptors derive from a woman in her sixties or seventies with multiple sclerosis.

This clonotype was seen many times. This sequence joins TRBV9 and TRBJ1-2; D is possibly TRBD1 (5 bases). CDR1 SGDLS and CDR2 YYNGEE come from the germline V gene. This CDR3 has 15 amino acids. Trimming cost V 4 bases and J 4 bases, with 17 bases left between them. This CDR3 is CASSPGGRQSYGYTF. The CDR3 DNA reads TGTGCCAGCAGCCCCGGGGGGAGGCAGAGCTATGGCTACACCTTC.

Many counts were recorded for this clonotype. V gene TRBV4-1 combines with J gene TRBJ1-5, with D possibly TRBD1 on 6 matching bases. This CDR3 has 14 amino acids. The V gene lost 4 bases and the J gene lost 4 bases, with 11 bases spanning the gap. Germline V CDR1 and CDR2: MGHRA, YSYEKL. CDR3 bases: TGCGCCAGCAGCCTCGGGACACTTAATCAGCCCCAGCATTTT. It specifies CASSLGTLNQPQHF.

This clonotype has at least ten counts. V and J are TRBV29-1 and TRBJ2-6; D remains unclear. In germline, CDR1 is SQVTM, CDR2 ANQGSEA. The CDR3 has 12 residues. The V end lost 4 bases, the J end lost 2 bases, and 3 bases lay between the germline ends. The CDR3 loop is CSVGTGANVLTF. In nucleotides, the CDR3 is TGCAGCGTTGGGACTGGGGCCAACGTCCTGACTTTC. The complete variable domain, with remaining parts taken from reference TRBV29-1 and TRBJ2-6, reads SAVISQKPSRDICQRGTSLTIQCQVDSQVTMMFWYRQQPGQSLTLIATANQGSEATYESGFVIDKFPISRPNLTFSTLTVSNMSPEDSSIYLCSVGTGANVLTFGAGSRLTVL.

This clonotype was seen many times. The chain combines TRBV7-8 with TRBJ1-2, with 7 positions matching TRBD1. This CDR3 region has 14 residues. CDR1 and CDR2 from the germline V gene are SGHVS and FQNEAQ. V lost 3 bases to trimming and J lost 6 bases; unmatched junction nucleotides: 7. DNA for the CDR3: TGTGCCAGCAGCTTGGCGACAGGGTATGATGGCTACACCTTC. It specifies CASSLATGYDGYTF.

This clonotype showed up many times. The J gene is TRBJ1-5, the V gene TRBV5-5; 7 bases match TRBD1. Germline values: CDR1 SGHKS, CDR2 YYEKEE (reference sequence). J was trimmed by 6 bases and V by 3 bases; bases with no gene match: 6. The CDR3 consists of 14 residues. DNA of the CDR3: TGTGCCAGCAGCTACCGACAGGGTGGTCAGCCCCAGCATTTT. This sequence encodes CASSYRQGGQPQHF.

This clonotype was recorded at least ten times. The chain links TRBV20-1 to TRBJ2-3, with 9 bases matching TRBD2. Germline V gene sequence: CDR1 DFQATT, CDR2 SNEGSKA (reference sequence). There are 13 residues in the CDR3. For the CDR3, the DNA is TGCATGATGAGCGGGGGGCGGGAAGATACGCAGTATTTT. Its translation is CMMSGGREDTQYF.

This clonotype has at least ten counts. The chain employs TRBV20-1 and TRBJ2-6, with D perhaps TRBD2 (6 bases). CDR3 length: 16 amino acids. V was cut by 0 bases and J by 2 bases, with 11 bases left in between. Looked up from germline, CDR1 is DFQATT and CDR2 is SNEGSKA (reference sequence). The CDR3 DNA is TGCAGTGCTAGAGAGAAGGGCGGGACTGGGGCCAACGTCCTGACTTTC. It specifies CSAREKGGTGANVLTF.

This clonotype has ten or more counts. This sequence joins TRBV4-2 and TRBJ2-2; TRBD2 aligns across 7 bases. J lost 5 bases, V lost 4 bases, and 13 bases had no gene match. Germline V gives CDR1 LGHNA, CDR2 YNFKEQ. The CDR3 has 17 residues. The CDR3 loop is CASSPKIGLGITGELFF. CDR3 nucleotide sequence: TGTGCCAGCAGCCCCAAAATCGGACTAGGGATAACCGGGGAGCTGTTTTTT.

Ten or more counts support this clonotype. The chain links TRBV5-1 to TRBJ1-4; no clear D gene. The CDR3 has 14 residues. Germline CDR1 SGHRS, CDR2 YFSETQ. The ends were cut back, 4 bases at V and 5 bases at J, with 12 bases in the middle. CDR3 protein: CASSPTDSNEKLFF. DNA of the CDR3: TGCGCCAGCAGCCCGACGGACTCAAATGAAAAACTGTTTTTT.

In this sample, this clonotype turned up many times. J is TRBJ2-2 and V is TRBV5-1, with D uncertain. CDR3 length equals 15 residues. The V end lost 0 bases, the J end lost 0 bases, and 6 bases lay between the germline ends. Germline CDR1 is SGHRS and CDR2 is YFSETQ. The CDR3 region is CASSLVHTNTGELFF. The CDR3 DNA reads TGCGCCAGCAGCTTGGTACACACGAACACCGGGGAGCTGTTTTTT.

At least ten counts were recorded for this clonotype. The chain has TRBV7-2 and TRBJ1-5; TRBD1 matches 11 bases. V was pared by 5 bases and J by 5 bases, with 2 bases of the junction left unmatched. CDR3 size: 14 residues. Germline CDR1 is SGHTA and CDR2 is FQGNSA. The CDR3 loop reads CASSRDRGDQPQHF. The CDR3 DNA reads TGTGCCAGCAGCCGGGACAGGGGGGATCAGCCCCAGCATTTT. Based on the CDR3 plus reference TRBV7-2 and TRBJ1-5, the full variable domain is GAGVSQSPSNKVTEKGKDVELRCDPISGHTALYWYRQSLGQGLEFLIYFQGNSAPDKSGLPSDRFSAERTGGSVSTLTIQRTQQEDSAVYLCASSRDRGDQPQHFGDGTRLSIL.

The sample holds many counts of this clonotype. V and J are TRBV5-1 and TRBJ2-6, with D unresolved. V was clipped by 5 bases and J by 0 bases, with 9 bases between them. This CDR3 region has 15 residues. From germline, CDR1 is SGHRS and CDR2 YFSETQ. This chain's CDR3 is CASRLVGSGANVLTF. As DNA, the CDR3 is TGCGCCAGCAGGCTCGTGGGCTCTGGGGCCAACGTCCTGACTTTC.

This clonotype was observed at least ten times. This chain uses TRBV7-2 with TRBJ2-1; D possibly uses TRBD1 or TRBD2 (5 bases each). Trimming took off 0 bases at V and 6 bases at J, with 9 bases between the two ends. CDR1 is SGHTA and CDR2 is FQGNSA in the germline V gene. The CDR3 totals 14 residues. CDR3 DNA: TGTGCCAGCAGCTTAGCGGGGGAGCTCAATGAGCAGTTCTTC. This translates into CASSLAGELNEQFF.

This clonotype was recorded many times. This rearrangement joins TRBV4-3 to TRBJ2-5, with D uncertain. This CDR3 has 12 amino acids. Germline lookup yields CDR1 LGHNA and CDR2 YSLEER. V was shortened by 4 bases and J by 10 bases, with 13 bases between the two germline ends. The CDR3 DNA follows: TGCGCCAGCAGCCCCCCTGATGGAATCCAGTACTTC. Protein sequence: CASSPPDGIQYF.

This clonotype was seen ten or more times. The V call is TRBV7-2, the J call TRBJ2-5, with D tentatively TRBD2 (6 bases). The CDR3 is 15 amino acids. V lost 6 bases to trimming and J lost 7 bases, with 21 bases between them. CDR1 and CDR2 (germline): SGHTA, FQGNSA. CDR3 DNA sequence: TGTGCCAGCAGGCTGTCGGGGCAGGCGGGACCGACCCAGTACTTC. This codes for CASRLSGQAGPTQYF.

CDR3 nucleotides: TGTGCCAGCAGTTTAGGGACAGGGGTAGGCGAGACCCAGTACTTC. Translated: CASSLGTGVGETQYF. V is TRBV12-3 or TRBV12-4 and J is TRBJ2-5; 9 bases fit TRBD1. V shed 1 base and J 5 bases; nucleotides not matched to a gene: 5. This CDR3 comprises 15 residues.

The chain carries TRBV7-2 and TRBJ2-1; no definite D call. Germline values: CDR1 SGHTA, CDR2 FQGNSA. The CDR3 covers 12 residues. The V end was cut by 5 bases, the J end by 9 bases, with 11 bases between. The CDR3 sequence: CASSLPLGEQFF. The CDR3 nucleotides are TGTGCCAGCAGCCTCCCCCTGGGTGAGCAGTTCTTC.

This clonotype occurred many times. The chain uses TRBV20-1 and TRBJ2-7; a weak D match, TRBD2 (6 bases). V lost 6 bases and J 7 bases, leaving 16 bases between the germline ends. CDR3 size: 12 residues. CDR1 and CDR2 (germline): DFQATT, SNEGSKA (reference sequence). The CDR3 protein is CSASGTALEQYV. The CDR3 coding sequence is TGCAGTGCGTCTGGGACTGCCTTAGAGCAGTACGTC.

This clonotype was counted between two and nine times. This chain uses TRBV20-1 with TRBJ2-7, with a weak D call TRBD1 (6 bases). Per germline, CDR1 DFQATT and CDR2 SNEGSKA (reference sequence). The CDR3 totals 13 residues. The V gene lost 5 bases and the J gene lost 0 bases, with 11 bases spanning the gap. The CDR3, as DNA: TGCAGTGCTTCCCTGGACAGCTCCTACGAGCAGTACTTC. The encoded protein is CSASLDSSYEQYF.

In its sample, this clonotype was seen a few times. The chain uses TRBV6-5 and TRBJ2-1; D possibly uses TRBD1 or TRBD2 (5 bases each). Per the germline V gene, CDR1 is MNHEY and CDR2 is SVGAGI. The CDR3 loop spans 14 amino acids. Trimming left V 5 bases short and J 9 bases short, with 17 bases between. The CDR3 sequence is CASSLRGDLGEQFF. DNA for the CDR3: TGTGCCAGCAGTCTAAGAGGGGACCTCGGTGAGCAGTTCTTC.

Many counts were recorded for this clonotype. V and J are TRBV6-5 and TRBJ2-7; 7 bases are a match to TRBD2. The V and J ends lost 6 bases and 6 bases, in that order; junction bases with no gene match: 8. The germline CDR1 and CDR2 sequences are MNHEY and SVGAGI. The CDR3 contains 13 residues. CDR3 bases: TGTGCCAGCAGCGTCGGGAGGAGTGGCGAGCAGTACTTC. Translating gives CASSVGRSGEQYF.

This clonotype was counted many times. The rearrangement joins TRBV3-1 to TRBJ2-1; D is undetermined. Germline V gives CDR1 LGHDT, CDR2 YNNKEL (reference sequence). V dropped 3 bases and J dropped 10 bases, with 16 bases sitting between them. The CDR3 has 14 residues. CDR3 nucleotides: TGTGCCAGCAGCCACCACGAGCTGGCTTCGGAGCAGTTCTTC. This codes for CASSHHELASEQFF.

As concerns this clonotype: At one end, the junction sequence differs from germline, possibly due to a read error. This chain uses TRBV20-1 with TRBJ1-6; no definite D call. Looked up from germline, CDR1 is DFQATT and CDR2 is SNEGSKA (reference sequence). This CDR3 is 15 amino acids long. The CDR3 region is CSARDLNMANSPLNF. Written as DNA, the CDR3 is TGCAGTGCTAGAGATCTGAACATGGCGAATTCACCCCTCAACTTT.

The sample holds many counts of this clonotype. The chain carries TRBV4-3 and TRBJ2-5, with 7 nucleotides matching TRBD2. V trimming: 1 base; J trimming: 2 bases; junction bases outside the gene matches: 4. Germline-derived CDR1 and CDR2 are LGHNA and YSLEER. The CDR3 has 15 amino acids. CDR3 in amino acids: CASSQGLAVQETQYF. CDR3 coding DNA: TGCGCCAGCAGCCAAGGGCTAGCGGTTCAAGAGACCCAGTACTTC.

Ten or more counts support this clonotype. The V call is TRBV4-2, the J call TRBJ2-5, with no clear D. This CDR3 is built from 14 residues. V was trimmed by 0 bases and J by 9 bases, leaving 14 bases between them. Germline lookup yields CDR1 LGHNA and CDR2 YNFKEQ. This CDR3 is CASSQDFSPAAQYF. CDR3 DNA sequence: TGTGCCAGCAGCCAAGATTTCAGCCCTGCGGCCCAGTACTTC.

There are many counts of this clonotype. The V gene is TRBV19, the J gene TRBJ2-4; D not resolved. The CDR3 contains 15 residues. The germline gives CDR1 LNHDA, CDR2 SQIVND (reference sequence). Trimming pared 5 bases from V and 0 bases from J, leaving 11 bases between. CDR3 sequence (DNA): TGTGCCAGTAGTCCCCAAGCCCTAGCCAAAAACATTCAGTACTTC. Translation: CASSPQALAKNIQYF.

Comment on this clonotype: A much bigger clone sits one base away, suggesting this may be a read error. The chain links TRBV5-6 to TRBJ2-1; D is ambiguous. CDR3 size: 12 residues. Germline V gene data show CDR1 as SGHDT and CDR2 as YYEEEE. CDR3 DNA sequence: TGTGCCAGCAGCTTGGCCCCGGGTGAGCAGTCCTTC. It specifies CASSLAPGEQSF.

This clonotype was seen ten or more times. The chain joins TRBV5-1 to TRBJ1-1; maybe TRBD1 (6 bases). The CDR3 spans 13 residues. Per germline, CDR1 SGHRS and CDR2 YFSETQ. Trimming shortened V by 0 bases and J by 10 bases, and 13 bases separated the two germline ends. As DNA, the CDR3 is TGCGCCAGCAGCTTGGATGCGGGGGCCCGAGCTTTCTTT. Its translation is CASSLDAGARAFF.

This clonotype was seen at least ten times. This rearrangement joins TRBV5-6 to TRBJ1-2; D is unclear. The germline CDR1 and CDR2 sequences are SGHDT and YYEEEE. The CDR3 has 13 amino acids. V was cut by 0 bases and J by 4 bases, with 7 bases left in between. CDR3 sequence: CASSLEPSYGYTF. The CDR3 coding sequence is TGTGCCAGCAGCTTGGAGCCGAGCTATGGCTACACCTTC.

This clonotype was seen repeatedly, ten times or more. The genes are TRBV28 and TRBJ1-6; D is undetermined. Germline V CDR1 and CDR2: MDHEN, SYDVKM. This CDR3 spans 13 amino acids. Trimming pared 2 bases from V and 9 bases from J, leaving 8 bases between. The CDR3 loop reads CASSLDAGSPLHF. The CDR3 DNA reads TGTGCCAGCAGTTTAGACGCGGGTTCACCCCTCCACTTT. Complete variable domain (other parts from reference TRBV28 and TRBJ1-6): DVKVTQSSRYLVKRTGEKVFLECVQDMDHENMFWYRQDPGLGLRLIYFSYDVKMKEKGDIPEGYSVSREKKERFSLILESASTNQTSMYLCASSLDAGSPLHFGNGTRLTVT.

The table lists this clonotype with many counts. This chain uses TRBV15 with TRBJ2-3; TRBD1 matches 8 bases. Germline V gives CDR1 LNHNV, CDR2 YYDKDF (reference sequence). CDR3 length equals 14 residues. Trimming cost V 1 base and J 4 bases; bases outside gene matches: 1. The CDR3 DNA reads as TGTGCCACCAGCAGAGGGGGACAGGCAGATACGCAGTATTTT. Amino acid sequence: CATSRGGQADTQYF.

This clonotype was detected many times. Here the CDR3 DNA reads TGCGCCAGCAGTCTTACAGGGGCGGGGTACGAGCAGTACGTC. Translating gives CASSLTGAGYEQYV. J is TRBJ2-7 and V is TRBV10-2; D may be TRBD1 (7 bases). Germline loops: CDR1 WSHSY, CDR2 SAAADI. CDR3 length: 14 amino acids. V lost 5 bases and J lost 4, with 15 bases in between.